This section outlines one T cell receptor beta chain sequence together with its context. Its antigen remains unknown. From germline, CDR1 is SGHVS and CDR2 FQNEAQ. Trimming cost V 4 bases and J 2 bases, with 11 bases left between them. This CDR3 comprises 14 residues. Time point here: week 11, during vaccination. A single vaccine dose contained 300 ug of mutant IDH1 20-mer peptide, and topical imiquimod was used with it. Donors had new IDH1-mutant astrocytomas of WHO grade 3 or 4 (ATRX-lost). Assay: immunoSEQ multiplex PCR; the TCRdb copy retains only in-frame clones and omits some. The profile covers roughly 120,000 clones, with about four fifths appearing a single time and under 7% taken by the ten largest. These data are taken from a study of a mutant IDH1 vaccine in newly diagnosed glioma. Study context: Patients were started on vaccination 4-6 weeks after radiotherapy alone, or with temozolomide cycles. Study-wide points: It seemed that pseudoprogression was not linked to changes in the top peripheral T cell clonotypes. Vaccine-induced immune responses occurred in roughly 93% of patients.

The sample was PBMCs, taken from a glioma patient whose treatment included an IDH1 peptide vaccine. This receptor was identified in a man in his forties with glioma. The genes are TRBV7-8 and TRBJ1-2; tentatively, D is TRBD1 (6 bases). Written as DNA, the CDR3 is TGTGCCAGCAGCTGGACAGATTCCAACTATGGCTACACCTTC. It specifies CASSWTDSNYGYTF.